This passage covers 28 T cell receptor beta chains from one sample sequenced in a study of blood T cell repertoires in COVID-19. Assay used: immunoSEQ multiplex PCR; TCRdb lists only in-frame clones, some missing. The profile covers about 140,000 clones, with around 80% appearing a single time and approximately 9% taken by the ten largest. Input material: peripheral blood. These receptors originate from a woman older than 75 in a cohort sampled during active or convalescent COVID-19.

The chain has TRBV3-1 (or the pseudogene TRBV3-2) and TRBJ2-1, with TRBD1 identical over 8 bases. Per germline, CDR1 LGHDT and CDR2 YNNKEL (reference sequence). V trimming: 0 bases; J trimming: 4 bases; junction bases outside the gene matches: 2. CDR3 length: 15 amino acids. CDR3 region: CASSQDGQGYNEQFF. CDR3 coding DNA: TGTGCCAGCAGCCAAGATGGACAGGGATACAATGAGCAGTTCTTC.

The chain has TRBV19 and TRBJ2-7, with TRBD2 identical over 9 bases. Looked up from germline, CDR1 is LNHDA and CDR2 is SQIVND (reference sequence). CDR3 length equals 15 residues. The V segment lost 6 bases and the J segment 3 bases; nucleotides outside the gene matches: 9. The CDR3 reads CASRTGTSFGYEQYF. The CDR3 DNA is TGTGCCAGTAGAACCGGGACTAGCTTCGGCTACGAGCAGTACTTC.

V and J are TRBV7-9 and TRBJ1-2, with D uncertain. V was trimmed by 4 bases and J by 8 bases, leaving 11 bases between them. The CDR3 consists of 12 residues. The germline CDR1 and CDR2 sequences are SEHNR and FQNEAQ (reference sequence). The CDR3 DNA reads TGTGCCAGCAGCTCCATGACGGGGGGCTACACCTTC. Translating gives CASSSMTGGYTF.

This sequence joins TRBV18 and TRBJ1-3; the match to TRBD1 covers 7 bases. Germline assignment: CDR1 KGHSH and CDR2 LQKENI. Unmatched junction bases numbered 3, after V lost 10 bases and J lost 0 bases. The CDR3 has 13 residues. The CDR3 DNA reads TGTGCCACTGGGACAGCCTCTGGAAACACCATATATTTT. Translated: CATGTASGNTIYF.

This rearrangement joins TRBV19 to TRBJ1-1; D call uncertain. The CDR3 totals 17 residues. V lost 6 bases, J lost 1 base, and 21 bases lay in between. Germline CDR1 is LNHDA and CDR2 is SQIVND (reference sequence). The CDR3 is CASSPTVGQVGNTEAFF. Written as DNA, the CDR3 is TGTGCCAGTAGCCCCACCGTGGGCCAGGTCGGGAACACTGAAGCTTTCTTT. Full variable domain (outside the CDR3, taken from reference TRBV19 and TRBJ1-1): DGGITQSPKYLFRKEGQNVTLSCEQNLNHDAMYWYRQDPGQGLRLIYYSQIVNDFQKGDIAEGYSVSREKKESFPLTVTSAQKNPTAFYLCASSPTVGQVGNTEAFFGQGTRLTVV.

This CDR3 is CASSLTGTGNEAFF. CDR3 nucleotides: TGCGCCAGCAGCTTGACCGGGACAGGGAATGAAGCTTTCTTT. J is TRBJ1-1 and V is TRBV5-1, with TRBD1 identical over 9 bases. J lost 7 bases, V lost 1 base, and 5 bases had no gene match. The CDR3 length is 14 residues. Germline-derived CDR1 and CDR2 are SGHRS and YFSETQ.

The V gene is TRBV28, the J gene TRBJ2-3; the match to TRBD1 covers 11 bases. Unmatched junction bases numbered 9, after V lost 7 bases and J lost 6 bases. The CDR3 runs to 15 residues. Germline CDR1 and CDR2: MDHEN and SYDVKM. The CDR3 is CASMRTGGAGDTQYF. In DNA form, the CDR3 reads TGTGCCAGCATGCGGACAGGGGGCGCCGGGGATACGCAGTATTTT.

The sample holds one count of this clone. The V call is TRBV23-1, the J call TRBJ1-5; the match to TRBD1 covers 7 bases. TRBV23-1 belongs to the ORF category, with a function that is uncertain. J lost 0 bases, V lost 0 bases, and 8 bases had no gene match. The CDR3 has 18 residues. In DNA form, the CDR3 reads TGCGCCAGCAGTCAATCGAATACAGGGGTCTATAGCAATCAGCCCCAGCATTTT. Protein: CASSQSNTGVYSNQPQHF.

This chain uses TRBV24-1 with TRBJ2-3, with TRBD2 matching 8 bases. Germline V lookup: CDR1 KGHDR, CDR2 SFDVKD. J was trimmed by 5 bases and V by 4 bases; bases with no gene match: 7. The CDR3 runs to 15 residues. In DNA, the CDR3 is TGTGCCACCAGTGACCCCGGGGGGGCCGTAGATACGCAGTATTTT. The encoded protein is CATSDPGGAVDTQYF.

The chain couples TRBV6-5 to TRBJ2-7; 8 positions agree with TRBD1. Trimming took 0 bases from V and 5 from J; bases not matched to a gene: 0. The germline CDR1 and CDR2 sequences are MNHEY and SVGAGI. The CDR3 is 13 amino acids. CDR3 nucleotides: TGTGCCAGCAGTTACTCGGGACAGGACGAGCAGTACGTC. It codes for CASSYSGQDEQYV.

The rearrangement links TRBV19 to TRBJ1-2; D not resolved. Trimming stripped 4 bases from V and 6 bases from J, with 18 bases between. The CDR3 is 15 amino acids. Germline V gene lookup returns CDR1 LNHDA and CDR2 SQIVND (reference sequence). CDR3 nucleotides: TGTGCCAGTAGTACCCACGGGGAGAGTAATCATGGCTACACCTTC. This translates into CASSTHGESNHGYTF.

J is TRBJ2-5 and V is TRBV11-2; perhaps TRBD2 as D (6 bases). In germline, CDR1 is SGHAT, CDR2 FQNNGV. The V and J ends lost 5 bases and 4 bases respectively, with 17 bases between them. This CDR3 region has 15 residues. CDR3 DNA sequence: TGTGCCAGCAGCCTTCGAGCGGGTCTGGGAGAGACCCAGTACTTC. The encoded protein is CASSLRAGLGETQYF.

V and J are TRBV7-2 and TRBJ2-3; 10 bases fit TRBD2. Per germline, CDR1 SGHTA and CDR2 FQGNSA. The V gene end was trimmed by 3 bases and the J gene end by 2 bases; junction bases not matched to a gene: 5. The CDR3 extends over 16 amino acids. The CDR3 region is CASSFSGGTITDTQYF. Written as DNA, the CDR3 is TGTGCCAGCAGCTTTAGCGGGGGGACAATCACAGATACGCAGTATTTT.

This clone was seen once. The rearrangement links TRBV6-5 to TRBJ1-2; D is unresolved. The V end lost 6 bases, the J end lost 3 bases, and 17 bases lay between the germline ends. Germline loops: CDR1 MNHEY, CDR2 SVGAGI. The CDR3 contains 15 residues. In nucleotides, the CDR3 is TGTGCCAGCAGCTCGGTGCACGGAGACTACTATGGCTACACCTTC. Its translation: CASSSVHGDYYGYTF.

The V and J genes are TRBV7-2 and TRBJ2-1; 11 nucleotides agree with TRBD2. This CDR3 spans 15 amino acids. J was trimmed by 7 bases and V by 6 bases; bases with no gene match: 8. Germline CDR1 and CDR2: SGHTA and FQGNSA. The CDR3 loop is CASRRIAGGGNEQFF. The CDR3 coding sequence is TGTGCCAGCAGGCGGATAGCGGGGGGGGGAAATGAGCAGTTCTTC.

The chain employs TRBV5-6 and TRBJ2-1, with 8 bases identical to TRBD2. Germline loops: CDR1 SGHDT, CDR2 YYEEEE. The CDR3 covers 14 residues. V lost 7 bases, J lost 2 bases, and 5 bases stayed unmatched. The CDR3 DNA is TGTGCCAGCTCCCGGCGGGGGGCCTACAATGAGCAGTTCTTC. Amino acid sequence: CASSRRGAYNEQFF. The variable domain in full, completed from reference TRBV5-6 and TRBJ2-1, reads DAGVTQSPTHLIKTRGQQVTLRCSPKSGHDTVSWYQQALGQGPQFIFQYYEEEERQRGNFPDRFSGHQFPNYSSELNVNALLLGDSALYLCASSRRGAYNEQFFGPGTRLTVL.

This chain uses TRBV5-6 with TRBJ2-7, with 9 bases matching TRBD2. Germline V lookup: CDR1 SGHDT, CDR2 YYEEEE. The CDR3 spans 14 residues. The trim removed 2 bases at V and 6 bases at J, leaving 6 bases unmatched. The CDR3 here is CASSFGGGAAEQYF. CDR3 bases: TGTGCCAGCAGCTTTGGCGGGGGGGCGGCCGAGCAGTACTTC.

CDR3 residues: CASSLRGQGFPTGNQPQHF. CDR3 coding DNA: TGTGCCAGCAGCTTACGAGGACAGGGATTCCCTACTGGCAATCAGCCCCAGCATTTT. This sequence joins TRBV7-6 and TRBJ1-5; 8 nucleotides line up with TRBD1. CDR3 length: 19 amino acids. V lost 2 bases and J lost 2; bases outside the gene matches: 14. CDR1 is SGHVS, CDR2 FNYEAQ, per germline.

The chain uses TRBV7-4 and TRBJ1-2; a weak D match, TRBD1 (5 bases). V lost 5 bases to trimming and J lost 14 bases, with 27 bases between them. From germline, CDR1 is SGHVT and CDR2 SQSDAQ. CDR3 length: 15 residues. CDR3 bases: TGTGCCAGCAGCGAGAGACAGCTTAAGATACTAGCGCGGACCTTC. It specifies CASSERQLKILARTF.

CDR3 sequence (DNA): TGCGCCAGCAGCCAAGATCCTCGCGGGGGAAGCAAAAACATTCAGTACTTC. Amino acid sequence: CASSQDPRGGSKNIQYF. This sequence joins TRBV4-3 and TRBJ2-4, with 7 bases fitting TRBD2. V shed 0 bases, J shed 3 bases, and the junction held 8 bases outside the gene matches. The CDR3 sequence is 17 residues long. Germline V CDR1 and CDR2: LGHNA, YSLEER.

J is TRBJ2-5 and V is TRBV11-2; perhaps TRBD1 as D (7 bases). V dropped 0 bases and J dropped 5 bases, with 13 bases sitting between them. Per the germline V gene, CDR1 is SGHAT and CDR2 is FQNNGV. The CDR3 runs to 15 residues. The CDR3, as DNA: TGTGCCAGCAGCTTAGATCCAGGGGGAGGTGAGACCCAGTACTTC. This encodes CASSLDPGGGETQYF.

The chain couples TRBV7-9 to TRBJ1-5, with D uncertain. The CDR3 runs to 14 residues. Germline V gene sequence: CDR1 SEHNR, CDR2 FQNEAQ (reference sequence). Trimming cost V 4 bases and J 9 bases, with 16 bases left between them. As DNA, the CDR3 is TGTGCCAGCAGCTCCCCAGACGGAGTGGGGCCCCAGCATTTT. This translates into CASSSPDGVGPQHF. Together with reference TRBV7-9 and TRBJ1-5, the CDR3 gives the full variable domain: DTGVSQNPRHKITKRGQNVTFRCDPISEHNRLYWYRQTLGQGPEFLTYFQNEAQLEKSRLLSDRFSAERPKGSFSTLEIQRTEQGDSAMYLCASSSPDGVGPQHFGDGTRLSIL.

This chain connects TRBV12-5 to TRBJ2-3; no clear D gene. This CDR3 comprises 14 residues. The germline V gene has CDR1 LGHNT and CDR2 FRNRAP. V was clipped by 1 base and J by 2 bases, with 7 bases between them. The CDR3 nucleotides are TGTGCTAGTGGTTTGGCAACCTACACAGATACGCAGTATTTT. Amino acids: CASGLATYTDTQYF.

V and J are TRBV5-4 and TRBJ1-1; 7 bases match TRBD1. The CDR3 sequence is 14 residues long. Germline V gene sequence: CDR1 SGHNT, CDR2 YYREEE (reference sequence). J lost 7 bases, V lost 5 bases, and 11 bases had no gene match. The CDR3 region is CASSRDRAYNEAFF. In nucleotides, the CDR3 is TGTGCCAGCAGTAGGGACAGAGCTTATAATGAAGCTTTCTTT.

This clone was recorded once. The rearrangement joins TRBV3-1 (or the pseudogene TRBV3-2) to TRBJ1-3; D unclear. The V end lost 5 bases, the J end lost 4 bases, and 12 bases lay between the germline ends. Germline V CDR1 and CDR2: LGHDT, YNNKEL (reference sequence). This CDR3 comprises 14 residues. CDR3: CASSGGPGGNTIYF. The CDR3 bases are TGTGCCAGCAGCGGAGGCCCGGGAGGAAACACCATATATTTT.

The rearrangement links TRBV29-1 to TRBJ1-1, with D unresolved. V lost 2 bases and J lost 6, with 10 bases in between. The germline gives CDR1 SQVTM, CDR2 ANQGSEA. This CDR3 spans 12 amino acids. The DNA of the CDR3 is TGCAGCGTTGAATCTGGAGGGCCTGAAGCTTTCTTT. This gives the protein CSVESGGPEAFF.

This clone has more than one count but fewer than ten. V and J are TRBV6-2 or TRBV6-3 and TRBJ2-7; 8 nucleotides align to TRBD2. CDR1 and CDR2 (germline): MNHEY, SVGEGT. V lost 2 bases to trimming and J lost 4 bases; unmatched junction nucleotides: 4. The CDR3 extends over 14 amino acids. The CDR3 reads CASSYAGTRYEQYV. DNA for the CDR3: TGTGCCAGCAGTTACGCCGGGACTAGATACGAGCAGTACGTC.

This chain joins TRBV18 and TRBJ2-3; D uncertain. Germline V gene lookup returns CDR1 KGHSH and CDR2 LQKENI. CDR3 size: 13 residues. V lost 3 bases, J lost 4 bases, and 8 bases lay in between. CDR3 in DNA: TGTGCCAGCTCACCCCATGTTGCAGATACGCAGTATTTT. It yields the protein CASSPHVADTQYF.